Following are 11 T cell receptor beta chains from one sample sequenced in a study of blood T cell repertoires in COVID-19. The table came from immunoSEQ multiplex PCR; TCRdb's copy has only in-frame clones and leaves some out. The table includes approximately 300,000 clones, around 85% detected once. The specimen sequenced was peripheral blood. All receptors derive from a human donor with COVID-19, enrolled during active disease. The donor label of this sample is uncertain.

This chain connects TRBV18 to TRBJ1-6; 8 nucleotides align to TRBD1. CDR1 KGHSH and CDR2 LQKENI come from the germline V gene. Trimming cost V 3 bases and J 7 bases; bases outside gene matches: 2. The CDR3 runs 14 residues. CDR3 sequence: CASSPGQGNSPLHF. As DNA, the CDR3 is TGTGCCAGCTCACCCGGACAGGGAAATTCACCCCTCCACTTT.

The V and J genes are TRBV7-9 and TRBJ2-5; TRBD1 aligns across 8 bases. The length of the CDR3 is 15 residues. V was pared by 1 base and J by 5 bases, with 6 bases of the junction left unmatched. Germline V lookup: CDR1 SEHNR, CDR2 FQNEAQ (reference sequence). For the CDR3, the DNA is TGTGCCAGCAGCTTAGGGGCCTGGACAGGGGAGACCCAGTACTTC. It yields the protein CASSLGAWTGETQYF.

This rearrangement joins TRBV5-1 to TRBJ2-3, with TRBD2 matching over 10 bases. The CDR3 is 16 amino acids. In germline, CDR1 is SGHRS, CDR2 YFSETQ. Losses at the gene ends were 0 bases for V and 2 bases for J; bases not matched to a gene: 3. For the CDR3, the DNA is TGCGCCAGCAGCTTGGAAGGACTAGCGGACACAGATACGCAGTATTTT. Translating it yields CASSLEGLADTDTQYF.

The CDR3 reads CASSIEGGLYGYTF. The CDR3 DNA is TGTGCCAGTAGTATAGAGGGGGGACTCTATGGCTACACCTTC. The chain is built from TRBV19 and TRBJ1-2, with a possible D match to TRBD1 (5 bases). V lost 0 bases, J lost 4 bases, and 9 bases lay in between. The CDR3 covers 14 residues. Germline V CDR1 and CDR2: LNHDA, SQIVND (reference sequence). The full variable domain, rest sourced from reference TRBV19 and TRBJ1-2, is DGGITQSPKYLFRKEGQNVTLSCEQNLNHDAMYWYRQDPGQGLRLIYYSQIVNDFQKGDIAEGYSVSREKKESFPLTVTSAQKNPTAFYLCASSIEGGLYGYTFGSGTRLTVV.

This sequence joins TRBV7-2 and TRBJ1-3; D remains ambiguous. This CDR3 has 15 amino acids. CDR1 is SGHTA and CDR2 is FQGNSA in the germline V gene. V was pared by 5 bases and J by 0 bases, with 11 bases between. Written as DNA, the CDR3 is TGTGCCAGCAGCAGTTACTATAACTCTGGAAACACCATATATTTT. This gives the protein CASSSYYNSGNTIYF.

In DNA, the CDR3 is TGCGCCAGCAGCCAAGATTCCGGGGAGGCAAACACCATATATTTT. Amino acids: CASSQDSGEANTIYF. V gene TRBV4-3 combines with J gene TRBJ1-3; D gene uncertain. Looked up from germline, CDR1 is LGHNA and CDR2 is YSLEER. The ends were cut back, 0 bases at V and 6 bases at J, with 12 bases in the middle. The CDR3 is made up of 15 amino acids.

The chain links TRBV5-1 to TRBJ1-6, with 9 bases fitting TRBD1. Germline trimming cut 4 bases from V and 5 bases from J; bases unmatched to any gene: 7. This CDR3 comprises 16 residues. CDR1 is SGHRS, CDR2 YFSETQ, per germline. In DNA form, the CDR3 reads TGCGCCAGCAGCACAGGACAGGGGCGGAATAATTCACCCCTCCACTTT. Protein: CASSTGQGRNNSPLHF.

The rearrangement uses TRBV16 and TRBJ1-2; TRBD1 matches 10 bases. V dropped 6 bases and J dropped 8; count of bases not matched to a gene: 6. Looked up from germline, CDR1 is KGHSY and CDR2 is FQNENV. The CDR3 spans 13 residues. This CDR3 is CASSPGTGDGYTF. CDR3 in DNA: TGTGCCAGCAGTCCCGGGACAGGGGACGGCTACACCTTC.

The chain joins TRBV29-1 to TRBJ1-6; 9 bases fit TRBD1. Germline CDR1 and CDR2: SQVTM and ANQGSEA. This CDR3 is built from 13 residues. V shed 7 bases, J shed 7 bases, and the junction held 5 bases outside the gene matches. The CDR3 nucleotides read TGCAGCGCCGGGGACAGGGAGAATTCACCCCTCCACTTT. Residues: CSAGDRENSPLHF.

The chain links TRBV9 to TRBJ1-1; 7 bases are a match to TRBD1. The CDR3 runs 14 residues. Germline V gene data show CDR1 as SGDLS and CDR2 as YYNGEE. V dropped 4 bases and J dropped 1; count of bases not matched to a gene: 4. CDR3 amino acids: CASSKQGSNTEAFF. As DNA, the CDR3 is TGTGCCAGCAGCAAACAGGGGTCGAACACTGAAGCTTTCTTT.

V and J are TRBV12-5 and TRBJ1-1; D gene uncertain. The V end lost 2 bases, the J end lost 6 bases, and 13 bases lay between the germline ends. The germline V gene has CDR1 LGHNT and CDR2 FRNRAP. The CDR3 is 14 residues long. CDR3 amino acids: CASGLPPTNPEAFF. The CDR3 DNA follows: TGTGCTAGTGGTTTGCCCCCGACAAACCCTGAAGCTTTCTTT.